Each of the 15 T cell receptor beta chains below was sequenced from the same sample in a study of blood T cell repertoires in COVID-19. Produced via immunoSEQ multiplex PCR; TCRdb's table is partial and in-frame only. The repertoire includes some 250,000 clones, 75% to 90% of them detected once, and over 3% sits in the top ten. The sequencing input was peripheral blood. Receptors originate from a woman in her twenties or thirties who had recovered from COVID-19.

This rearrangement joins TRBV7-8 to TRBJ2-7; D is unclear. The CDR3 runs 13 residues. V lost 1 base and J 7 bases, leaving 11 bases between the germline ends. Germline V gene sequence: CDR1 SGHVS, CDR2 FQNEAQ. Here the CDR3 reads CASSLVAGGEQYF. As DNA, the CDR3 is TGTGCCAGCAGCTTAGTCGCAGGTGGGGAGCAGTACTTC.

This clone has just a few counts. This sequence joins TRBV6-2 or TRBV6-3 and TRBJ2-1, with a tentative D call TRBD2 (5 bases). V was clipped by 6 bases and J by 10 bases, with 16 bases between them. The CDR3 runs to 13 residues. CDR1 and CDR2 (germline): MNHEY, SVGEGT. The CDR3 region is CASSSGASGEQFF. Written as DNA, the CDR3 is TGTGCCAGCAGCAGCGGAGCCTCCGGGGAGCAGTTCTTC.

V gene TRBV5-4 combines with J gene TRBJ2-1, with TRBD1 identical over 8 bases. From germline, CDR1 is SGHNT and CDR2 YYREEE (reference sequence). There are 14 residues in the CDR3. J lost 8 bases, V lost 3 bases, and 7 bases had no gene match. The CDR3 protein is CASSSPTGDDEQFF. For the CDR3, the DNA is TGTGCCAGCAGCTCCCCGACAGGGGACGATGAGCAGTTCTTC.

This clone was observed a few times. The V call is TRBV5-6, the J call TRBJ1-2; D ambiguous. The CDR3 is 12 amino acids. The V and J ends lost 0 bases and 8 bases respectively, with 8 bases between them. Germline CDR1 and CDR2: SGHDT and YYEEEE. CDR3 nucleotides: TGTGCCAGCAGCTTGGGCGATCGGGGCTACACCTTC. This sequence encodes CASSLGDRGYTF.

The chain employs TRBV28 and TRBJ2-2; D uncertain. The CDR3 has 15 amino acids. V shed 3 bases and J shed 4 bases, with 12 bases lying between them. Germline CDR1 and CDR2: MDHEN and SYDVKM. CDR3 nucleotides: TGTGCCAGCAGTTTTATATCACAGACCACCGGGGAGCTGTTTTTT. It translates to CASSFISQTTGELFF.

The CDR3 nucleotides are TGTGCCAGCAGTCAACAGGCGGACAGCTGGGTCCTGACGAGTCCTAACACTGAAGCTTTCTTT. Translating it yields CASSQQADSWVLTSPNTEAFF. The chain couples TRBV7-3 to TRBJ1-1; the D gene is possibly TRBD1 (6 bases). From germline, CDR1 is SGHTA and CDR2 FQGTGA. The germline V and J ends were trimmed by 6 bases and 2 bases, with 34 bases remaining between them. This CDR3 is built from 21 residues. Using reference TRBV7-3 and TRBJ1-1 for the parts outside the CDR3, the full variable domain is GAGVSQTPSNKVTEKGKYVELRCDPISGHTALYWYRQSLGQGPEFLIYFQGTGAADDSGLPNDRFFAVRPEGSVSTLKIQRTERGDSAVYLCASSQQADSWVLTSPNTEAFFGQGTRLTVV.

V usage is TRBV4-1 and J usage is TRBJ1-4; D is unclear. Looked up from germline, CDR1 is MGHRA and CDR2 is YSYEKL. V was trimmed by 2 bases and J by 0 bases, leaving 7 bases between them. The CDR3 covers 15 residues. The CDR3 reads CASSQRGSTNEKLFF. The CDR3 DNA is TGCGCCAGCAGCCAAAGAGGATCAACTAATGAAAAACTGTTTTTT.

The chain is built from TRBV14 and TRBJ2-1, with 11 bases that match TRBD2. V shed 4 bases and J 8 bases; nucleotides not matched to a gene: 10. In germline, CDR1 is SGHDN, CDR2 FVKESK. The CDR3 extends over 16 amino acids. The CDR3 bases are TGTGCCAGCAGCCCCCTAGCGGGGGGTACGTTCGATGAGCAGTTCTTC. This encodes CASSPLAGGTFDEQFF.

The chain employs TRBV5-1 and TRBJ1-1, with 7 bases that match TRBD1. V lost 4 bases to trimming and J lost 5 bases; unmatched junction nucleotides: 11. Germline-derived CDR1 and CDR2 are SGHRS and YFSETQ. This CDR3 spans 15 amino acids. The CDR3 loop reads CASSLGQLDGTEAFF. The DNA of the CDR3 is TGCGCCAGCAGCCTGGGACAGTTGGATGGTACTGAAGCTTTCTTT. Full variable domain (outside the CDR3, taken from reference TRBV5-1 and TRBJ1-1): KAGVTQTPRYLIKTRGQQVTLSCSPISGHRSVSWYQQTPGQGLQFLFEYFSETQRNKGNFPGRFSGRQFSNSRSEMNVSTLELGDSALYLCASSLGQLDGTEAFFGQGTRLTVV.

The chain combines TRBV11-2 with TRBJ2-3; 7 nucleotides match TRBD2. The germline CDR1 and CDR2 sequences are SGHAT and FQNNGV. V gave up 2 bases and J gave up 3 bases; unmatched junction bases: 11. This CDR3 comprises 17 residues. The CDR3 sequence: CASSLRFLSGVTDTQYF. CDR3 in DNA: TGTGCCAGCAGCTTACGTTTTCTAAGCGGGGTTACAGATACGCAGTATTTT.

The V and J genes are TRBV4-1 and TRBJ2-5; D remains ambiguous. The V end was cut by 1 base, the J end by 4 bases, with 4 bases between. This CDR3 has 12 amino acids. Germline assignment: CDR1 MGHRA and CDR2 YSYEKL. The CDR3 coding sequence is TGCGCCAGCAGCCAAGCCGGAGAGACCCAGTACTTC. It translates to CASSQAGETQYF.

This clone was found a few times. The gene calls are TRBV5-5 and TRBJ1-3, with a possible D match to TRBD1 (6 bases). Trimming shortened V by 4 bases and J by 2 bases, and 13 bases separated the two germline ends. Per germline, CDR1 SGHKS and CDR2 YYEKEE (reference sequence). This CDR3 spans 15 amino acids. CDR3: CASSGDRFAGNTIYF. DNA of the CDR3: TGTGCCAGCAGCGGTGACAGGTTTGCTGGAAACACCATATATTTT.

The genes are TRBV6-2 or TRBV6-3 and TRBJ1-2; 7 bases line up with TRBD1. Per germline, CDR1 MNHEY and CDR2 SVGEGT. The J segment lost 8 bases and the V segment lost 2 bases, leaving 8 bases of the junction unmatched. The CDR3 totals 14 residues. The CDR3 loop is CASSYEFFRGGYTF. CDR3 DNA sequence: TGTGCCAGCAGTTACGAGTTCTTCAGGGGGGGCTACACCTTC.

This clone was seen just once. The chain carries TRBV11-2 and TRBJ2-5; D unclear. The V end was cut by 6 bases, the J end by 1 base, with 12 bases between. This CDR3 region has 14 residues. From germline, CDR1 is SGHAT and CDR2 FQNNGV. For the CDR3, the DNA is TGTGCCAGCAGACATACAGAGAGCCAAGAGACCCAGTACTTC. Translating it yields CASRHTESQETQYF.

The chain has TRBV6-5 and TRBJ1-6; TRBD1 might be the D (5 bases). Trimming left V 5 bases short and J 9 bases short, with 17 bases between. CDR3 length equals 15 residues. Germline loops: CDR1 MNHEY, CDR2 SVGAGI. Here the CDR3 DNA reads TGTGCCAGCAGTCCAAGCGGGGGACTGATTTCACCCCTCCACTTT. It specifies CASSPSGGLISPLHF.